This T cell receptor beta chain was profiled in a study of T cell clonality in common variable immunodeficiency (dated by TCRdb to 2013 to 2016). CVID samples and control samples contributed equivalent amounts of genomic DNA as sequencing input. For every sample, a 60 bp segment covering the rearranged TCRbeta CDR3 region was amplified and then sequenced. The immunoSEQ assay, a bias-corrected multiplex PCR combined with high-throughput sequencing, was used for TCRbeta amplification. On the authors' methods: Each unique nucleotide sequence was treated as a clone and annotated with V, D and J genes, copy number and frequency. Sequences were labeled productive if in frame, and non-productive if out of frame or containing stop codons. As previously described, clonality was computed from Shannon's entropy. Mean CDR3 Kyte-Doolittle hydropathy was derived from the predicted amino acid sequences of productive clones. The R hclust function was used to hierarchically cluster scaled V gene usage with Manhattan distance and complete linkage. Sharing of clones by CDR3 amino acid sequence was evaluated through resampling of 12 repertoires per group over 100 rounds. The repertoires were searched for about 70 published EBV-specific and roughly 230 published CMV-specific TCRbeta sequences. After two CVID samples that produced fewer than 10,000 sequences were dropped from the analysis, 45 or so CVID repertoires remained. Imported from immuneACCESS, the table was reduced by TCRdb to in-frame sequences with V and J called. These copies leave out some clones; in studies compared against another copy, an unresolved V gene accounts for under half, and the cause of the remainder is not known. The V and J calls and clone size were taken over from that table, and D and trimming were inferred from the DNA. The table shows some 42,000 clones here, with no singletons. The ten largest clones represent roughly 5.5% of the sample.

The germline V gene (reference sequence) provides CDR1 DFQATT and CDR2 SNEGSKA. The CDR3 covers 11 residues, taking in both the cysteine and the phenylalanine. Shown are 24 bases from within the CDR3, in frame from base 1. V is pared back by 4 bases and J by 6 bases, with 8 bases lying between the germline termini. Here is what the overall study found, with its caveats: TCRbeta clonality was higher in CVID subjects than in healthy controls (t-test p = 0.018), and the increase was most characteristic of about a third of subjects. Although equal DNA input was used, an average of about 87,000 unique sequences per sample was obtained for controls, compared with approximately 30,000 for CVID samples. It was noted by the authors that sequencing of the repertoires of T cell subpopulations would be needed to clarify the cause of the increased clonality in CVID. CVID TCRbeta sequences reportedly showed fewer deletions and N-nucleotide insertions and lacked highly modified clones with 13 or more V deletions. Fewer TCRbeta clones were shared among CVID subjects than among healthy controls (p < 0.0001). Correlations of repertoire features with clinical complications were constrained by heterogeneity among patients within the CVID cohort.

Standard criteria were used to diagnose CVID, namely serum IgG, IgA and/or IgM reduced below the normal range together with specific antibody deficiency. There were roughly 45 subjects in the CVID group (roughly 15 female and 29 male), ranging in age from about 8 to 64 years, with a mean age of 40. Predominantly Caucasian heritage was noted among both the CVID patients and the healthy controls. All CVID subjects had received replacement immunoglobulin therapy for at least one year at the time of study participation. At blood collection, none of the CVID subjects was ill or on immunomodulatory or immunosuppressive medication. Heparinized peripheral whole blood samples of about 5 to 9 ml were collected from each donor. Genomic DNA from adults with common variable immune deficiency (CVID) and from healthy adult controls was used for sequencing of TCRbeta CDR3 repertoires. To isolate peripheral blood mononuclear cells, diluted blood was subjected to density centrifugation over Hypaque 1077 or Ficoll-Paque. Genomic DNA was extracted from unsorted mononuclear cells by Qiagen column purification or by a centrifugation-based method.

This clone was seen ten or more times. The target of this receptor is not known. The CDR3 end falls 3 residues outside the read, so it is completed with the germline J gene. Sequencing was carried out using peripheral blood mononuclear cells. The V and J segments used are TRBV20-1 and TRBJ2-3; the D gene is unclear. This clonotype originated in a human donor with common variable immunodeficiency. The CDR3 region: CSATHFDTQYF. Incomplete CDR3 DNA: TGCAGTGCTACCCATTTCGATACG.